The 17 T cell receptor beta chains listed next were all sequenced from one sample in a study of blood T cell repertoires in COVID-19. TCRdb's table, derived via immunoSEQ multiplex PCR, lists solely in-frame clones and lacks some. The sample comprises 80,000 to 130,000 clones, around 86% of which are singletons, and about 2.5% rests with the top ten. Material for sequencing was PBMCs or T cells enriched from blood (not recorded which). These receptors came from a woman aged 50 to 65 who had recovered from COVID-19.

The CDR3 sequence: CASSRGGAGTEAFF. The CDR3 nucleotides are TGTGCCAGCAGTAGGGGGGGGGCAGGCACTGAAGCTTTCTTT. The chain employs TRBV6-5 and TRBJ1-1, with D tentatively TRBD1 (6 bases). V lost 5 bases and J 4 bases, leaving 14 bases between the germline ends. The CDR3 contains 14 residues. Germline V lookup: CDR1 MNHEY, CDR2 SVGAGI.

The V gene is TRBV21-1, the J gene TRBJ2-1; the table calls TRBD2, which could not be checked here. TRBV21-1 is a known pseudogene. The CDR3 consists of 16 residues. The CDR3 loop is CASSKGRTSAYNEQFF. The CDR3 region has the DNA TGTGCCAGCAGCAAAGGGAGGACTAGCGCCTACAATGAGCAGTTCTTC.

V usage is TRBV10-2 and J usage is TRBJ1-4, with 7 bases lining up with TRBD1. The CDR3 consists of 13 residues. The V segment lost 5 bases and the J segment 8 bases; nucleotides outside the gene matches: 5. Germline V gene data show CDR1 as WSHSY and CDR2 as SAAADI. In nucleotides, the CDR3 is TGCGCCAGCAGTCAAGGGGGCGTCGAAAAACTGTTTTTT. Amino acid sequence: CASSQGGVEKLFF.

This clone occurred a few times. The chain recombines TRBV13 with TRBJ2-7; 7 bases align to TRBD1. The junction had 10 bases not matched to a gene; V was cut back by 0 bases and J by 2 bases. The CDR3 has 17 residues. CDR1 is PRHDT, CDR2 FYEKMQ, per germline (reference sequence). CDR3 loop: CASSLGALGQGAYEQYF. The CDR3 DNA reads as TGTGCCAGCAGCTTAGGCGCCCTGGGGCAGGGGGCCTACGAGCAGTACTTC. Together with reference TRBV13 and TRBJ2-7, the CDR3 gives the full variable domain: AAGVIQSPRHLIKEKRETATLKCYPIPRHDTVYWYQQGPGQDPQFLISFYEKMQSDKGSIPDRFSAQQFSDYHSELNMSSLELGDSALYFCASSLGALGQGAYEQYFGPGTRLTVT.

The chain joins TRBV2 to TRBJ1-2; D ambiguous. Germline V gives CDR1 SNHLY, CDR2 FYNNEI. The V gene lost 6 bases and the J gene lost 0 bases, with 20 bases spanning the gap. CDR3 length equals 17 residues. This CDR3 is CASSPGIRPSTNYGYTF. CDR3 nucleotide sequence: TGTGCCAGCAGCCCAGGAATCAGACCCTCCACTAACTATGGCTACACCTTC.

This rearrangement joins TRBV28 to TRBJ1-1, with D tentatively TRBD1 (6 bases). Looked up from germline, CDR1 is MDHEN and CDR2 is SYDVKM. The CDR3 sequence is 15 residues long. Deletions cut 6 bases from V and 3 bases from J, with 17 bases between. The CDR3 sequence is CASREEQGSDTEAFF. The CDR3 nucleotides read TGTGCCAGCAGGGAAGAACAGGGATCGGACACTGAAGCTTTCTTT.

The CDR3 is CASSLGQRDGDEQFF. The CDR3 coding sequence is TGTGCCAGCAGCTTAGGGCAGCGGGACGGGGATGAGCAGTTCTTC. V gene TRBV11-2 combines with J gene TRBJ2-1; 7 nucleotides match TRBD2. Trimming removed 1 base from V and 8 bases from J; junction bases left unmatched: 8. This CDR3 spans 15 amino acids. Looked up from germline, CDR1 is SGHAT and CDR2 is FQNNGV.

This chain connects TRBV7-9 to TRBJ2-7; 10 bases fit TRBD1. Germline V lookup: CDR1 SEHNR, CDR2 FQNEAQ (reference sequence). The J segment lost 4 bases and the V segment lost 0 bases, leaving 9 bases of the junction unmatched. This CDR3 contains 17 residues. CDR3 in amino acids: CASSLAIGTGVPYEQYF. CDR3 sequence (DNA): TGTGCCAGCAGCTTAGCAATTGGGACAGGGGTTCCTTACGAGCAGTACTTC.

V gene TRBV28 combines with J gene TRBJ2-7, with TRBD1 identical over 9 bases. The CDR3 is 14 amino acids. Germline CDR1 MDHEN, CDR2 SYDVKM. Trimming took 7 bases from V and 6 from J; bases not matched to a gene: 10. CDR3 sequence (DNA): TGTGCCAGCAAACCTCCGGGACAGGGATCCGAGCAGTACTTC. Protein sequence: CASKPPGQGSEQYF. The full variable domain, its missing parts supplied by reference TRBV28 and TRBJ2-7, is DVKVTQSSRYLVKRTGEKVFLECVQDMDHENMFWYRQDPGLGLRLIYFSYDVKMKEKGDIPEGYSVSREKKERFSLILESASTNQTSMYLCASKPPGQGSEQYFGPGTRLTVT.

The V gene is TRBV7-9, the J gene TRBJ2-7; 9 bases line up with TRBD1. The CDR3 consists of 14 residues. Germline V gene data show CDR1 as SEHNR and CDR2 as FQNEAQ (reference sequence). V lost 5 bases, J lost 6 bases, and 8 bases stayed unmatched. The CDR3 sequence: CASSLLGQGREQYF. The CDR3, as DNA: TGTGCCAGCAGCCTTCTAGGACAGGGGCGCGAGCAGTACTTC.

This rearrangement joins TRBV6-5 to TRBJ2-5; a weak D match, TRBD2 (6 bases). This CDR3 has 14 amino acids. Trimming stripped 3 bases from V and 1 base from J, with 9 bases between. Germline V lookup: CDR1 MNHEY, CDR2 SVGAGI. CDR3 sequence (DNA): TGTGCCAGCAGTTATGCGGGGCTCCAAGAGACCCAGTACTTC. It codes for CASSYAGLQETQYF.

The chain joins TRBV6-5 to TRBJ1-1; tentatively, D is TRBD1 (5 bases). Trimming removed 0 bases from V and 0 bases from J, with 8 bases in between. CDR3 length: 15 residues. CDR1 and CDR2 (germline): MNHEY, SVGAGI. The CDR3 spells CASSYSGDLNTEAFF. CDR3 coding DNA: TGTGCCAGCAGTTACTCGGGGGACTTGAACACTGAAGCTTTCTTT.

The CDR3 DNA is TGTGCCTGGAGTGTACTGTGGGGGAGGAGCTCCTACAATGAGCAGTTCTTC. Residues: CAWSVLWGRSSYNEQFF. The chain combines TRBV30 with TRBJ2-1, with a weak D call TRBD2 (6 bases). The V and J ends lost 0 bases and 0 bases respectively, with 15 bases between them. Germline lookup yields CDR1 GTSNPN and CDR2 SVGIG (reference sequence). The CDR3 runs 17 residues.

The chain uses TRBV7-6 and TRBJ1-5, with D perhaps matching TRBD1 (6 bases). The V and J ends lost 6 bases and 1 base respectively, with 13 bases between them. Germline V gene lookup returns CDR1 SGHVS and CDR2 FNYEAQ. The CDR3 extends over 15 amino acids. CDR3 nucleotide sequence: TGTGCCAGCAGTTCGTACAGGGAAAGCAATCAGCCCCAGCATTTT. Amino acid sequence: CASSSYRESNQPQHF.

This clone has just a few counts. The rearrangement uses TRBV7-6 and TRBJ1-5, with a possible D match to TRBD1 (6 bases). This CDR3 contains 13 residues. V was clipped by 4 bases and J by 4 bases, with 8 bases between them. Germline assignment: CDR1 SGHVS and CDR2 FNYEAQ. The CDR3 region is CASSYRENQPQHF. As DNA, the CDR3 is TGTGCCAGCAGCTACAGGGAGAATCAGCCCCAGCATTTT.

This clone was seen a single time. The chain uses TRBV7-9 and TRBJ1-1; 9 nucleotides align to TRBD1. Trimming took 3 bases from V and 7 from J; bases not matched to a gene: 3. Germline-derived CDR1 and CDR2 are SEHNR and FQNEAQ (reference sequence). CDR3 size: 13 residues. CDR3 DNA sequence: TGTGCCAGCAGCTTCCGGGACAGGGTTGAAGCTTTCTTT. Amino acid sequence: CASSFRDRVEAFF.

The chain is built from TRBV11-2 and TRBJ2-1; 7 bases map to TRBD2. Trimming removed 0 bases from V and 3 bases from J; junction bases left unmatched: 2. Germline-derived CDR1 and CDR2 are SGHAT and FQNNGV. CDR3 length equals 15 residues. DNA of the CDR3: TGTGCCAGCAGCTTAGATGCTAGCGGCTACAATGAGCAGTTCTTC. Protein: CASSLDASGYNEQFF.